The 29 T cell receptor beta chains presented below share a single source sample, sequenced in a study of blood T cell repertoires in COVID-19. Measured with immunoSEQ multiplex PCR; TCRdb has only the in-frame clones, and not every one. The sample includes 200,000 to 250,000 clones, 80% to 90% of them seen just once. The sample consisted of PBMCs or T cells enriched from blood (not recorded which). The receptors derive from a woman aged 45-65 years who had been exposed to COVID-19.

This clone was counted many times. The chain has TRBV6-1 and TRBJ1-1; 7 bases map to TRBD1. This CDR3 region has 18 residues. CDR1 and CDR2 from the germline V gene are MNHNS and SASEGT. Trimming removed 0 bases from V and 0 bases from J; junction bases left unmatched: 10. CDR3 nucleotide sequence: TGTGCCAGCAGTGAAGCCCTTCCCTGGACAGGAATGAACACTGAAGCTTTCTTT. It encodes CASSEALPWTGMNTEAFF.

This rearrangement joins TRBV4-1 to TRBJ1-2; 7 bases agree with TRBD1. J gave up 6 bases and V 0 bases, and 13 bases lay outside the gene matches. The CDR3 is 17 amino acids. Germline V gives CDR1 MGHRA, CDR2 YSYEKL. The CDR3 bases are TGCGCCAGCAGCCAAGATCAGCCAGGGGGTGCAATTAATGGCTACACCTTC. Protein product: CASSQDQPGGAINGYTF.

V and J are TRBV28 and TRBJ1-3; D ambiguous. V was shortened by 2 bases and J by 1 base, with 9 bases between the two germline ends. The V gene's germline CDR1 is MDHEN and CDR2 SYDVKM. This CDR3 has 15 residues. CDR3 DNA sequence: TGTGCCAGCAGTTTACGGGGAATATCTGGAAACACCATATATTTT. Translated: CASSLRGISGNTIYF.

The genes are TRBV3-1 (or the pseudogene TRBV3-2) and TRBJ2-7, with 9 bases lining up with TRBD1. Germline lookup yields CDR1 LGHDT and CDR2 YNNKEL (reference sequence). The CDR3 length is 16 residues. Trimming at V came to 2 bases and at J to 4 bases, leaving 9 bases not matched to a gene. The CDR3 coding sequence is TGTGCCAGCAGCCAATACCCCCCGGGACAGGGTTACGAGCAGTACTTC. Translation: CASSQYPPGQGYEQYF.

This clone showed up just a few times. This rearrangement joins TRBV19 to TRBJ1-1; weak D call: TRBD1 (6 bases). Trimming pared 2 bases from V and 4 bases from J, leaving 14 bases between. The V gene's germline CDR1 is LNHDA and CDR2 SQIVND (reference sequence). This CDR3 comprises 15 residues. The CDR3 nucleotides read TGTGCCAGTAGTATACCGCGCCAGGGGCGCACTGAAGCTTTCTTT. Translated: CASSIPRQGRTEAFF.

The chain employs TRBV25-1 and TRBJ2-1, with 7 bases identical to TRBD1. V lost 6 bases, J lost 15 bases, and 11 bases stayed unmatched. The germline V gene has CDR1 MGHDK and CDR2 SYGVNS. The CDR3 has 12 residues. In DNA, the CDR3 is TGTGCCAGCAGACCTCAACAGGGGAAGCCGTTCTTC. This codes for CASRPQQGKPFF.

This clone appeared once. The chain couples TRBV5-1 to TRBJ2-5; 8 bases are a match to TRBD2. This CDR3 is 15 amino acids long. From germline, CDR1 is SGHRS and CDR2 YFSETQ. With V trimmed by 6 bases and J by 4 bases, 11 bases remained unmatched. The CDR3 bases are TGCGCCAGCACCGCGGGAGCGGGGGCGGGAGAGACCCAGTACTTC. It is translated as CASTAGAGAGETQYF.

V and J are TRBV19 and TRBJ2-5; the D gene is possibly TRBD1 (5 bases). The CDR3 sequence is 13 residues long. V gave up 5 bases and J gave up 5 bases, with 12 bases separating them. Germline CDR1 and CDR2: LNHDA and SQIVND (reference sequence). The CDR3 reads CASSGVAGETQYF. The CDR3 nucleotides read TGTGCCAGTAGTGGAGTAGCAGGGGAGACCCAGTACTTC. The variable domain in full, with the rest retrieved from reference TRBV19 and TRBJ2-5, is DGGITQSPKYLFRKEGQNVTLSCEQNLNHDAMYWYRQDPGQGLRLIYYSQIVNDFQKGDIAEGYSVSREKKESFPLTVTSAQKNPTAFYLCASSGVAGETQYFGPGTRLLVL.

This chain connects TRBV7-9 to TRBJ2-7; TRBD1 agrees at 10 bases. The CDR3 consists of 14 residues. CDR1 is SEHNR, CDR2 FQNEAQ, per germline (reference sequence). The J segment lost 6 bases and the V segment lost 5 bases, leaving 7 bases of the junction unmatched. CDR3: CASSGPGTGVEQYF. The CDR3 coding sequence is TGTGCCAGCAGCGGGCCGGGGACAGGGGTCGAGCAGTACTTC.

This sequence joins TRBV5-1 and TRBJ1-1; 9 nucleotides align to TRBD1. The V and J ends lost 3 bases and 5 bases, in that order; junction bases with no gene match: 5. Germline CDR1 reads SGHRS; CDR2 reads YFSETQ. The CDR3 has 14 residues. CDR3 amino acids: CASSSQDRGTEAFF. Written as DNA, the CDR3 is TGCGCCAGCAGCTCGCAAGACAGGGGGACTGAAGCTTTCTTT.

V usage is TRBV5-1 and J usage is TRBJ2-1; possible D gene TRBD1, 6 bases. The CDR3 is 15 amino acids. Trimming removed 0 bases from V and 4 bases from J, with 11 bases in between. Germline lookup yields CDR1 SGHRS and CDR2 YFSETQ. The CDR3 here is CASSLVQGLYNEQFF. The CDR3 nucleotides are TGCGCCAGCAGCTTGGTTCAGGGGTTATACAATGAGCAGTTCTTC.

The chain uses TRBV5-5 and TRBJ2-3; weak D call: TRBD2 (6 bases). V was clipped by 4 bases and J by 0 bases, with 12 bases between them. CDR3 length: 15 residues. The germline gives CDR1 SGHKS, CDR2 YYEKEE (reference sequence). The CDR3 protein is CASSAGAGSTDTQYF. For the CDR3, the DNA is TGTGCCAGCAGCGCCGGGGCGGGGAGCACAGATACGCAGTATTTT.

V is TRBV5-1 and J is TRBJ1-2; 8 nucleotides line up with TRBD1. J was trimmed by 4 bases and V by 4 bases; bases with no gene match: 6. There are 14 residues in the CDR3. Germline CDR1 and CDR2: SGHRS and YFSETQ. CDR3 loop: CASSATTGGYGYTF. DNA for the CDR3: TGCGCCAGCAGCGCTACCACAGGGGGCTATGGCTACACCTTC.

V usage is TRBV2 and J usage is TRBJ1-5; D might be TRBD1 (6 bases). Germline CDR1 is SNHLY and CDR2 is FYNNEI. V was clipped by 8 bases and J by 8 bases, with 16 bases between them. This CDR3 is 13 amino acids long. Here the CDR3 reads CASGVRGVEPQHF. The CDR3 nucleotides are TGTGCCAGCGGGGTCAGGGGAGTGGAGCCCCAGCATTTT.

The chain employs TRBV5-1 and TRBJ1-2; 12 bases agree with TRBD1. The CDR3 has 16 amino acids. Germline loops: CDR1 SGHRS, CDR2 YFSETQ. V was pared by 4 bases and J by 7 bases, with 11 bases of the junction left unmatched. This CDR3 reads CASSPGTGGLLGGYTF. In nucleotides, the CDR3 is TGCGCCAGCAGCCCTGGGACAGGGGGCCTCTTGGGTGGCTACACCTTC.

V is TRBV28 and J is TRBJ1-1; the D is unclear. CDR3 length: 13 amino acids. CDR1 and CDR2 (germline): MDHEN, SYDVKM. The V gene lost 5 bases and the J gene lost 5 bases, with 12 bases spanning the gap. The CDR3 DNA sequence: TGTGCCAGCAGTACTTATAGGGAGACTGAAGCTTTCTTT. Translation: CASSTYRETEAFF.

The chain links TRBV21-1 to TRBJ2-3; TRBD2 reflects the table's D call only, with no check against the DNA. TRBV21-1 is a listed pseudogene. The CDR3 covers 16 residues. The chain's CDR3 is CASYTLAPFPTDTQYF. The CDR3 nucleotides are TGTGCCAGCTATACACTAGCCCCTTTCCCCACAGATACGCAGTATTTT.

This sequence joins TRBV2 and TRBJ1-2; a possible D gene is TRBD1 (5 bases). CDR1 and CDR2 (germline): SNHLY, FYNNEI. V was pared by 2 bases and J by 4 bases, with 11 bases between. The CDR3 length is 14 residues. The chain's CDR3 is CASSEQGGIYGYTF. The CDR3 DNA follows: TGTGCCAGCAGTGAACAGGGAGGTATCTATGGCTACACCTTC.

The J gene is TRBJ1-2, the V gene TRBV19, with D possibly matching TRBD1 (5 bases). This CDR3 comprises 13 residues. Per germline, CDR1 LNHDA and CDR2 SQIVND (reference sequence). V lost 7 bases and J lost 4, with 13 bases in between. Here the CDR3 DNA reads TGTGCCAGTACTAGGGGAGGCACCTATGGCTACACCTTC. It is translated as CASTRGGTYGYTF.

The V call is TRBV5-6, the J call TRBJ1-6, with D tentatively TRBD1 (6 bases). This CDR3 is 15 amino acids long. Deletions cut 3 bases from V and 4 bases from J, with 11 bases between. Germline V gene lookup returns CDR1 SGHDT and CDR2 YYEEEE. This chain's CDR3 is CASSWEQGYNSPLHF. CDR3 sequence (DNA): TGTGCCAGCAGCTGGGAACAGGGATATAATTCACCCCTCCACTTT.

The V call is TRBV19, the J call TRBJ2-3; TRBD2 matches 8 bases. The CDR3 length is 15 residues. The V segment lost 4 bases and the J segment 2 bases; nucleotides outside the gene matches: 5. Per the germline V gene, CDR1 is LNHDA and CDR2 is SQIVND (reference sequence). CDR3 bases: TGTGCCAGTAGTACATTCGGGGGGGACACAGATACGCAGTATTTT. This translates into CASSTFGGDTDTQYF.

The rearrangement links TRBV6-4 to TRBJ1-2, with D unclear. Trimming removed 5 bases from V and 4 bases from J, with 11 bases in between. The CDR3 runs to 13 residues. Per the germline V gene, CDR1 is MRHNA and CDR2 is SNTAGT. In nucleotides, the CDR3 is TGTGCCAGCAGTCATCAGGTAGGCTATGGCTACACCTTC. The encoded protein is CASSHQVGYGYTF.

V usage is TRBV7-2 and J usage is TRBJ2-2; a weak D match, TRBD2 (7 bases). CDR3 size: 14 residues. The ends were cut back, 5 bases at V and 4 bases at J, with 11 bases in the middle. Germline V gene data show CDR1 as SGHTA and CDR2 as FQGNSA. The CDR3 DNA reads TGTGCCAGCAGCAAGGGGGGGTCCACCGGGGAGCTGTTTTTT. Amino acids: CASSKGGSTGELFF. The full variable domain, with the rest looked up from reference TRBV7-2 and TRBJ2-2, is GAGVSQSPSNKVTEKGKDVELRCDPISGHTALYWYRQSLGQGLEFLIYFQGNSAPDKSGLPSDRFSAERTGGSVSTLTIQRTQQEDSAVYLCASSKGGSTGELFFGEGSRLTVL.

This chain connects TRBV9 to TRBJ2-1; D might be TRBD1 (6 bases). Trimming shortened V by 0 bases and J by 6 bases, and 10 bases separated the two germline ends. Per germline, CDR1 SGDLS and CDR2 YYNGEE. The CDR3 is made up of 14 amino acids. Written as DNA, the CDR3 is TGTGCCAGCAGCGTAGTTGCAGGGGCCAATGAGCAGTTCTTC. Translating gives CASSVVAGANEQFF.

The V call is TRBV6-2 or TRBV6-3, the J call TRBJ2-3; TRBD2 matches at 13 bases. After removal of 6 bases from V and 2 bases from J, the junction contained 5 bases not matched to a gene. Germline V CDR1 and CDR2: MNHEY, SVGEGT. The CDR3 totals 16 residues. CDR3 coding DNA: TGTGCCAGCAGCCAGACTAGCGGGGGGCCCACAGATACGCAGTATTTT. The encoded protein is CASSQTSGGPTDTQYF.

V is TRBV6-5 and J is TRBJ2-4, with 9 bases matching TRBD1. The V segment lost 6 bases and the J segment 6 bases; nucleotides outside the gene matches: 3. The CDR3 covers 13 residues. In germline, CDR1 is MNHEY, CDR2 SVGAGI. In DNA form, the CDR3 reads TGTGCCAGCAGCCGACAGGGGGTAAACATTCAGTACTTC. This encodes CASSRQGVNIQYF.

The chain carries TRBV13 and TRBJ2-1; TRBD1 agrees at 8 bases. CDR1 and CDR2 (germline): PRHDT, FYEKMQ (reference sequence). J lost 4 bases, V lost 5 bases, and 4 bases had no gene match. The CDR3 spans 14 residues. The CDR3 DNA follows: TGTGCCAGCAGCAAAGGACAGGGTTACAATGAGCAGTTCTTC. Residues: CASSKGQGYNEQFF.

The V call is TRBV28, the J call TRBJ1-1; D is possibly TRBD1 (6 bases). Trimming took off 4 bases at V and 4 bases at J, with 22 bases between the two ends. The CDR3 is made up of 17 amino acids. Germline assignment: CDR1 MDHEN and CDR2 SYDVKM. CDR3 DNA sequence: TGTGCCAGCAGTTCGCCGACAGGCGGAAGGTTGGGCACTGAAGCTTTCTTT. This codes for CASSSPTGGRLGTEAFF.

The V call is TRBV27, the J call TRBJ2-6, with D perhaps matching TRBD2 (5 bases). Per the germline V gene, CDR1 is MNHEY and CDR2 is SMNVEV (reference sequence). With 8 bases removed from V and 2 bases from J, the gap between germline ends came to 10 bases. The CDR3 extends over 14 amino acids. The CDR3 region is CASGRVTGANVLTF. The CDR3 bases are TGTGCCAGCGGGCGGGTGACTGGGGCCAACGTCCTGACTTTC. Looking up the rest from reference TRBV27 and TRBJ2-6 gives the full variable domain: EAQVTQNPRYLITVTGKKLTVTCSQNMNHEYMSWYRQDPGLGLRQIYYSMNVEVTDKGDVPEGYKVSRKEKRNFPLILESPSPNQTSLYFCASGRVTGANVLTFGAGSRLTVL.